Sequencing of this T cell receptor beta chain was carried out in a study of beta chain features in type 1 diabetes (dated by TCRdb to 2017 to 2018). Broadly, across the study: Mean age, gender distribution, total cell number and subset yield were not different between patients and healthy donors. A total of just under 110,000,000 sorted cells were examined across all samples, and RNA yield correlated strongly with the number of cells per subset. Regulatory and stem cell-like memory subsets were isolated from only 8 patients and roughly eight healthy donors, whereas naive and central memory subsets came from all 30 or so donors. In the study, TCRB repertoires of sorted circulating CD4+ T cell subsets from recently diagnosed type 1 diabetes patients were compared with those of matched healthy donors.

The entire isolated RNA was reverse transcribed using the High Capacity cDNA Reverse Transcription Kit, and thus expressed TCRB transcripts were sequenced. Deep immunoSEQ sequencing was applied to naive, central memory and regulatory T cell samples, giving an average of around 3.8 million total reads per sample. Sorted cells were lysed in RLT buffer, and RNA was extracted using DNase-treated RNeasy Micro or Mini kits according to cell number. To prevent cross-contamination, every cell subset was processed on its own, while patient and healthy donor samples were processed together. The immunoSEQ multiplex PCR was used to amplify TCRB sequences from cDNA, generating 87-bp fragments that spanned the CDR3 region. Sequencing of the amplicons was performed on the Illumina HiSeq platform. Concerning the study's data processing: Synthetic template baselines were used to correct PCR bias computationally, reads within Hamming distance 2 were collapsed together, and singletons that could not be merged were discarded. Reads were aligned against IMGT to assign V, D and J genes, CDR3 length and insertions or deletions at six rearrangement sites. Within each subset, clonotype counts were normalized to the number of sorted cells before true diversity and Gini coefficients were calculated with the tcR R package. Repertoire sharing was quantified using the overlap coefficient calculated on TCRB nucleotide sequences. As a proxy for the pre-selection repertoire, out-of-frame TCRB sequences from naive cells were analyzed. Imported from immuneACCESS, the table was reduced by TCRdb to in-frame sequences with V and J called. These copies leave out some clones; in studies compared against another copy, an unresolved V gene accounts for under half, and the cause of the remainder is not known. V and J calls and clone size are copied from that table; D and trimming were computed from the DNA. A total of 550,000 to 850,000 clones appear in this sample, 13% of them only once. The top ten constitute less than 0.025% of the sample.

Each donor gave one peripheral blood draw, roughly 110 mL on average, collected into heparinised tubes. Using a panel that included CD45RO, CCR7, CD25, CD127, CD95 and CD27, naive, central memory, regulatory and stem cell-like memory CD4+ T cells were sorted on a BD FACSAria II. All sorted populations exceeded 95% purity. PBMCs were isolated immediately by Lymphoprep density gradient centrifugation and stained directly without culture. To minimize batch effects, samples were stained and sorted in pairs, one healthy donor with one patient per experiment. A word on this clone: Its cognate antigen has yet to be identified. Nothing much larger sits one base from this clone, and base qualities are not available.

Points the paper makes about the study in general: Because cDNA was sequenced instead of genomic DNA, highly expressing activated cells could be over-represented, though the groups showed no difference in activation or CD3 levels. Shorter templates might be favored by PCR, yet because patient and control samples were amplified and corrected together, any such skew would affect both groups equally. The naive, central memory and regulatory TCRB repertoires appeared to resemble one another more closely among patients than among healthy donors. HLA sub-analyses involved small numbers of individuals, so any influence of HLA type on TCRB rearrangement remained unresolved. At VDJ recombination sites, type 1 diabetes patients had fewer insertions and more deleted nucleotides, which implies abnormalities in thymic rearrangement. Type 1 diabetes patients showed a moderate but significant shortening of TCRB CDR3 length in all four CD4+ subsets.

The cysteine opens and the phenylalanine closes a CDR3 of 16 amino acids. Left in the record is the CDR3 DNA by itself, 48 bases read in frame from the first base. Trimming at the junction amounts to 5 bases on V and 0 bases on J, and the germline ends lie 11 bases apart. CDR1 MNHEY and CDR2 SMNVEV are derived from the germline V gene (reference sequence). This clonotype was obtained from a man aged 18-30 years with type 1 diabetes. The chain links TRBV27 with TRBJ2-6; perhaps TRBD1 is the D gene, with 6 bases matching. The sequencing sample was made of naive CD4+ T cells from blood. In the paper's terms, the cell subset or site label means: true naive CD4+ T cells. CDR3 protein: CASSQTGLSGANVLTF. The bases read TGTGCCAGCAGTCAAACAGGGCTCTCTGGGGCCAACGTCCTGACTTTC.